Each of the 28 T cell receptor beta chains below was sequenced from the same sample in a study of T cell responses to AZD1222 COVID-19 vaccine. Produced via immunoSEQ multiplex PCR; TCRdb's table is partial and in-frame only. Of roughly 140,000 clones listed, 90% are singletons. Source: peripheral blood, taken on day 0 of AZD1222 vaccination. Source of these receptors: an adult in good health.

This clone was observed a handful of times. The V gene is TRBV6-5, the J gene TRBJ1-1, with a weak D call TRBD1 (5 bases). Germline V gene sequence: CDR1 MNHEY, CDR2 SVGAGI. V lost 6 bases to trimming and J lost 4 bases, with 18 bases between them. The CDR3 sequence is 15 residues long. CDR3: CASRKDTRGFTEAFF. CDR3 in DNA: TGTGCCAGCAGAAAGGACACCCGGGGTTTCACTGAAGCTTTCTTT.

The chain combines TRBV19 with TRBJ1-5; D is uncertain. V was clipped by 7 bases and J by 6 bases, with 16 bases between them. CDR1 and CDR2 (germline): LNHDA, SQIVND (reference sequence). This CDR3 has 14 residues. CDR3 sequence (DNA): TGTGCCAGTACCCTCCCCGAGGCAGGTCAGCCCCAGCATTTT. Translation: CASTLPEAGQPQHF.

The rearrangement links TRBV5-8 to TRBJ1-2, with D perhaps TRBD1 (6 bases). Germline-derived CDR1 and CDR2 are SGHTS and YDEGEE. This CDR3 has 12 residues. Trimming shortened V by 6 bases and J by 11 bases, and 17 bases separated the two germline ends. Written as DNA, the CDR3 is TGTGCCAGCATTAGGGACACCCCTGGGTACACCTTC. It yields the protein CASIRDTPGYTF.

The chain has TRBV10-2 and TRBJ2-1; 9 bases agree with TRBD2. CDR3 length: 15 amino acids. The ends lost 10 bases at V and 4 bases at J; junction bases unmatched: 11. CDR1 is WSHSY, CDR2 SAAADI, per germline. The CDR3 nucleotides are TGCGCCACCATTGACCGGCTAGCGGGATACAATGAGCAGTTCTTC. Translating gives CATIDRLAGYNEQFF.

V gene TRBV6-2 or TRBV6-3 combines with J gene TRBJ1-2, with D hard to call. Germline CDR1 is MNHEY and CDR2 is SVGEGT. This CDR3 spans 13 amino acids. The ends were cut back, 5 bases at V and 8 bases at J, with 15 bases in the middle. The CDR3, as DNA: TGTGCCAGCAGTCCGGATGTTCCGGGCGGCTACACCTTC. Protein: CASSPDVPGGYTF.

The chain carries TRBV11-1 and TRBJ2-1; a possible D gene is TRBD2 (6 bases). The CDR3 spans 13 residues. Trimming took off 2 bases at V and 7 bases at J, with 9 bases between the two ends. Germline loops: CDR1 SGHAT, CDR2 FQDESV (reference sequence). The CDR3 sequence is CASSLRAGNEQFF. The CDR3 nucleotides are TGTGCCAGCAGCTTAAGGGCGGGGAATGAGCAGTTCTTC.

Only a few counts were recorded for this clone. The V and J genes are TRBV4-3 and TRBJ1-2; unclear D gene. The CDR3 runs 13 residues. V shed 0 bases and J shed 6 bases, with 8 bases lying between them. The germline V gene encodes CDR1 LGHNA and CDR2 YSLEER. CDR3 region: CASSQEGQDGYTF. The CDR3 DNA follows: TGCGCCAGCAGCCAAGAAGGGCAGGATGGCTACACCTTC.

Here the CDR3 reads CASSLEMGGNTEAFF. DNA for the CDR3: TGTGCCAGCAGCTTGGAGATGGGAGGTAACACTGAAGCTTTCTTT. The chain combines TRBV5-4 with TRBJ1-1; D remains unclear. V was pared by 0 bases and J by 2 bases, with 11 bases between. Germline CDR1 and CDR2: SGHNT and YYREEE (reference sequence). The CDR3 length is 15 residues. Full variable domain (missing parts from reference TRBV5-4 and TRBJ1-1): ETGVTQSPTHLIKTRGQQVTLRCSSQSGHNTVSWYQQALGQGPQFIFQYYREEENGRGNFPPRFSGLQFPNYSSELNVNALELDDSALYLCASSLEMGGNTEAFFGQGTRLTVV.

About this clone itself: Within the sample, other DNA sequences also encode this same CDR3. The chain recombines TRBV6-4 with TRBJ2-3; TRBD1 is a possible D gene (5 bases). The germline V gene has CDR1 MRHNA and CDR2 SNTAGT. The V gene lost 0 bases and the J gene lost 0 bases, with 7 bases spanning the gap. The CDR3 sequence is 15 residues long. This CDR3 reads CASSDSAGSTDTQYF. CDR3 nucleotides: TGTGCCAGCAGTGACTCAGCAGGGAGCACAGATACGCAGTATTTT.

V gene TRBV7-8 combines with J gene TRBJ2-7; maybe TRBD1 (5 bases). In germline, CDR1 is SGHVS, CDR2 FQNEAQ. This CDR3 comprises 17 residues. The V gene lost 0 bases and the J gene lost 2 bases, with 17 bases spanning the gap. CDR3 coding DNA: TGTGCCAGCAGCTTAGCGCTAAGTAGGACATCGGCCTACGAGCAGTACTTC. It encodes CASSLALSRTSAYEQYF.

This clone has only one observation. The DNA of the CDR3 is TGTGCCAGCAGCCCGGGGGGCACTAACACCGGGGAGCTGTTTTTT. Its protein product is CASSPGGTNTGELFF. This sequence joins TRBV11-3 and TRBJ2-2, with D possibly TRBD2 on 7 matching bases. Germline CDR1 is SGHNT and CDR2 is YENEEA. V was cut by 5 bases and J by 2 bases, with 12 bases left in between. This CDR3 contains 15 residues. Together with reference TRBV11-3 and TRBJ2-2, the CDR3 gives the full variable domain: EAGVVQSPRYKIIEKKQPVAFWCNPISGHNTLYWYLQNLGQGPELLIRYENEEAVDDSQLPKDRFSAERLKGVDSTLKIQPAELGDSAVYLCASSPGGTNTGELFFGEGSRLTVL.

V is TRBV29-1 and J is TRBJ1-2, with 8 bases identical to TRBD1. With 5 bases clipped from V and 4 bases from J, the junction kept 9 bases outside the gene matches. The CDR3 runs to 14 residues. The V gene's germline CDR1 is SQVTM and CDR2 ANQGSEA. The chain's CDR3 is CSVPTGGAGYGYTF. The CDR3 DNA is TGCAGCGTTCCAACAGGGGGGGCTGGCTATGGCTACACCTTC.

The chain is built from TRBV29-1 and TRBJ1-1; D is perhaps TRBD1 (6 bases). The CDR3 covers 13 residues. The ends were cut back, 6 bases at V and 1 base at J, with 12 bases in the middle. Germline CDR1 reads SQVTM; CDR2 reads ANQGSEA. The chain's CDR3 is CSVLGQTNTEAFF. As DNA, the CDR3 is TGCAGCGTCCTTGGACAGACGAACACTGAAGCTTTCTTT. Using reference TRBV29-1 and TRBJ1-1 for the parts outside the CDR3, the full variable domain is SAVISQKPSRDICQRGTSLTIQCQVDSQVTMMFWYRQQPGQSLTLIATANQGSEATYESGFVIDKFPISRPNLTFSTLTVSNMSPEDSSIYLCSVLGQTNTEAFFGQGTRLTVV.

This clone has a single count. This rearrangement joins TRBV4-2 to TRBJ1-2; possible D gene TRBD1, 6 bases. Germline values: CDR1 LGHNA, CDR2 YNFKEQ. The CDR3 runs 15 residues. Trimming pared 0 bases from V and 4 bases from J, leaving 12 bases between. For the CDR3, the DNA is TGTGCCAGCAGCCAAGATTCAGGGGCAGGCTATGGCTACACCTTC. This codes for CASSQDSGAGYGYTF.

Comment on this clone: At one end the junction does not follow the germline gene, possibly because of a read error. CDR3: CASSPAADRENLF. CDR3 DNA: TGTGCCAGCAGTCCAGCGGCAGACAGGGAGAACCTCTTC. The chain employs TRBV27 and TRBJ2-1; 7 bases agree with TRBD1. Germline loops: CDR1 MNHEY, CDR2 SMNVEV (reference sequence). The CDR3 consists of 13 residues.

The chain links TRBV7-2 to TRBJ1-4; D may be TRBD1 (6 bases). The CDR3 extends over 13 amino acids. Germline V gene lookup returns CDR1 SGHTA and CDR2 FQGNSA. Trimming took off 5 bases at V and 7 bases at J, with 11 bases between the two ends. The CDR3 DNA reads TGTGCCAGCAGCGTTAGGACAGCTGAAAAACTGTTTTTT. Its translation is CASSVRTAEKLFF.

This clone has just one count. CDR3 sequence: CASSQVTSGGRGNEQFF. The CDR3 DNA reads as TGTGCCAGCAGCCAAGTCACTAGCGGGGGCCGGGGGAATGAGCAGTTCTTC. The rearrangement joins TRBV4-2 to TRBJ2-1; 11 bases fit TRBD2. V was pared by 1 base and J by 7 bases, with 9 bases of the junction left unmatched. Germline CDR1 is LGHNA and CDR2 is YNFKEQ. This CDR3 has 17 residues.

The count of this clone is one. The V gene is TRBV19, the J gene TRBJ1-5, with D possibly TRBD1 on 5 matching bases. The CDR3 covers 14 residues. Germline CDR1 is LNHDA and CDR2 is SQIVND (reference sequence). V gave up 3 bases and J gave up 4 bases, with 10 bases separating them. This CDR3 reads CASSIRDLNQPQHF. CDR3 bases: TGTGCCAGTAGTATCCGGGACCTTAATCAGCCCCAGCATTTT.

The CDR3 sequence is CASSPPGQGLEKLFF. The CDR3 DNA is TGTGCCAGCTCACCACCGGGACAGGGGCTAGAAAAACTGTTTTTT. The V and J genes are TRBV18 and TRBJ1-4, with 10 bases fitting TRBD1. Germline loops: CDR1 KGHSH, CDR2 LQKENI. The CDR3 runs to 15 residues. The trim removed 0 bases at V and 8 bases at J, leaving 3 bases unmatched.

This clone was recorded once. This sequence joins TRBV12-3 or TRBV12-4 and TRBJ2-5, with a weak D call TRBD1 (5 bases). The V end lost 0 bases, the J end lost 7 bases, and 9 bases lay between the germline ends. This CDR3 has 13 amino acids. The CDR3 nucleotides are TGTGCCAGCAGTTTAGCACAGGCGAGGACCCAGTACTTC. Translating gives CASSLAQARTQYF.

This clone was picked up one time. This chain connects TRBV7-9 to TRBJ2-1; 9 bases fit TRBD1. V shed 2 bases, J shed 16 bases, and the junction held 6 bases outside the gene matches. This CDR3 is 12 amino acids long. Germline loops: CDR1 SEHNR, CDR2 FQNEAQ (reference sequence). CDR3 residues: CASSLIGDRVFF. CDR3 coding DNA: TGTGCCAGCAGCTTAATTGGGGACAGGGTTTTCTTC.

This chain links TRBV5-1 with TRBJ2-5; D ambiguous. The V end lost 1 base, the J end lost 2 bases, and 9 bases lay between the germline ends. Germline assignment: CDR1 SGHRS and CDR2 YFSETQ. The CDR3 runs 14 residues. The CDR3 is CASSLRATQETQYF. The CDR3 DNA follows: TGCGCCAGCAGCTTGCGGGCGACTCAAGAGACCCAGTACTTC.

V and J are TRBV19 and TRBJ1-2; possibly TRBD1 for D (5 bases). Trimming removed 2 bases at V and 3 bases at J, with 13 bases between. CDR1 is LNHDA, CDR2 SQIVND, per germline (reference sequence). The CDR3 consists of 15 residues. The CDR3 DNA reads as TGTGCCAGTAGTATATCCCCCTGGGGGGACTATGGCTACACCTTC. Translation gives CASSISPWGDYGYTF.

The V call is TRBV10-1, the J call TRBJ2-4, with D perhaps matching TRBD1 or TRBD2 (5 bases each). The CDR3 totals 20 residues. Germline V gene lookup returns CDR1 WNHNN and CDR2 SYGVQD (reference sequence). V was shortened by 2 bases and J by 0 bases, with 23 bases between the two germline ends. CDR3 in amino acids: CASSEESEGKMTLAKNIQYF. CDR3 sequence (DNA): TGCGCCAGCAGTGAGGAGTCTGAGGGGAAGATGACTTTAGCCAAAAACATTCAGTACTTC.

The chain joins TRBV7-2 to TRBJ2-1, with 9 bases identical to TRBD2. Trimming at V came to 4 bases and at J to 10 bases, leaving 8 bases not matched to a gene. Germline assignment: CDR1 SGHTA and CDR2 FQGNSA. The CDR3 sequence is 14 residues long. This CDR3 is CASSSEAGGVEQFF. In DNA, the CDR3 is TGTGCCAGCAGCTCGGAAGCGGGGGGAGTCGAGCAGTTCTTC.

J is TRBJ2-1 and V is TRBV6-2 or TRBV6-3; unclear D gene. The length of the CDR3 is 16 residues. With 6 bases removed from V and 0 bases from J, the gap between germline ends came to 15 bases. Germline loops: CDR1 MNHEY, CDR2 SVGEGT. CDR3 bases: TGTGCCAGCAGCCCTTACGAGGCTAGCTCCTACAATGAGCAGTTCTTC. This encodes CASSPYEASSYNEQFF.

This sequence joins TRBV5-4 and TRBJ2-5, with D possibly matching TRBD2 (5 bases). V lost 0 bases to trimming and J lost 4 bases, with 7 bases between them. The germline V gene encodes CDR1 SGHNT and CDR2 YYREEE (reference sequence). The CDR3 spans 13 residues. For the CDR3, the DNA is TGTGCCAGCAGCTTGGGTAGCGCAGAGACCCAGTACTTC. It translates to CASSLGSAETQYF.

The V call is TRBV5-1, the J call TRBJ2-7; 11 nucleotides match TRBD1. With V trimmed by 1 base and J by 5 bases, 5 bases remained unmatched. Germline V gene sequence: CDR1 SGHRS, CDR2 YFSETQ. The CDR3 runs 15 residues. As DNA, the CDR3 is TGCGCCAGCAGCTTGATCGGACAGGGGGCGAACGAGCAGTACTTC. This gives the protein CASSLIGQGANEQYF.